What follows is one TCR beta chain and its context. Its antigen is not identified. Recipients boosted at about 4 weeks or about 12 weeks are pooled. The data stem from a study of T cell responses to AZD1222 COVID-19 vaccine. Study-wide results and limits: Spike-specific TCR repertoires showed rising breadth and depth after two AZD1222 doses. Nearly half of the spike-specific TCRs reportedly recognize variant regions that carry no mutations. White British people made up most donors, females outnumbered males, and clonal diversity was possibly underestimated.

The trim removed 4 bases at V and 15 bases at J, leaving 11 bases unmatched. Germline V gene data show CDR1 as SGHNT and CDR2 as YYREEE (reference sequence). This CDR3 spans 15 amino acids. The repertoire was sequenced with immunoSEQ multiplex PCR; TCRdb's copy has only in-frame clones and lacks some. The profile shows some 110,000 clones, 85% of them singletons. The clonotype comes from an adult who received the AZD1222 COVID-19 vaccine. The chain employs TRBV5-4 and TRBJ2-1; 15 bases match TRBD2. Sequenced here: peripheral blood, sampled 28 days after the second AZD1222 dose. For the CDR3, the DNA is TGTGCCAGCAGCGCCGGGACTAGCGGGGGGACTCACCCGTTCTTC. It encodes CASSAGTSGGTHPFF.